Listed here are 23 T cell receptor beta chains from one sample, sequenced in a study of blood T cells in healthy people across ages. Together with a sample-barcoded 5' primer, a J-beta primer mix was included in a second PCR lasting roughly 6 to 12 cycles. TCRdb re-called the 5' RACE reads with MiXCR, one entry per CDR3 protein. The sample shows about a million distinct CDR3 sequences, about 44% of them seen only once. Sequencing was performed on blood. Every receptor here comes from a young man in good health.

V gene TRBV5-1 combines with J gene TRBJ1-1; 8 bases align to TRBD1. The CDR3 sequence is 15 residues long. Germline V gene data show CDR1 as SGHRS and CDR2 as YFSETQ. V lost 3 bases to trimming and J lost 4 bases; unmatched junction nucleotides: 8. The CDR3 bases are TGCGCCAGCAGCTCTGGAGCAGGGGGCTCCACTGAAGCTTTCTTT. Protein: CASSSGAGGSTEAFF.

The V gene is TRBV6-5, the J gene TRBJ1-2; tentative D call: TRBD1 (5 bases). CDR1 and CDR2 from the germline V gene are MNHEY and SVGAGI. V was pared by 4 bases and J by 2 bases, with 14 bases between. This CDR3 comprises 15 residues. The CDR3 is CASSFGGVTNYGYTF. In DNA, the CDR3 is TGTGCCAGCAGTTTCGGGGGGGTTACAAACTATGGCTACACCTTC.

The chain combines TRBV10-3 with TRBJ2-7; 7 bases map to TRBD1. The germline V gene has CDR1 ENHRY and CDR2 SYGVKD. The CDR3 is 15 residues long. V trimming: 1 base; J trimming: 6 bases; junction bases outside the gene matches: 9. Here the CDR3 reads CAISEFEIGDSEQYF. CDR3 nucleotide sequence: TGTGCCATCAGTGAGTTTGAAATCGGGGACAGCGAGCAGTACTTC.

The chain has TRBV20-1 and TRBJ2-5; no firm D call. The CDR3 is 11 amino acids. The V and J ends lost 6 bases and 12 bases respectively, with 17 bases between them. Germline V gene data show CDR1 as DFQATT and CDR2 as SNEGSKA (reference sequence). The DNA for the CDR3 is TGCAGTGCAGTCCGCGGCGGAAGGGAGTACTTC. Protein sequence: CSAVRGGREYF.

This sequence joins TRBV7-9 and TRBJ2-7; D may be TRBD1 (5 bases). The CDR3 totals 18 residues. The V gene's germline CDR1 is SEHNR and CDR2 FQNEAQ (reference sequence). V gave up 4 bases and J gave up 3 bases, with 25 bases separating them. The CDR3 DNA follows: TGTGCCAGCAGCTCTCCTCAAACCTTAGAAGGGGCCTACTACGAGCAGTACTTC. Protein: CASSSPQTLEGAYYEQYF.

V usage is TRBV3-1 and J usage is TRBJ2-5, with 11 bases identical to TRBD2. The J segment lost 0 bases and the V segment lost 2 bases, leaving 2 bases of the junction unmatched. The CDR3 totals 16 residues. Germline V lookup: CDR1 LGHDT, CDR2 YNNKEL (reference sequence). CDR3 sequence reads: CASSQTGLADQETQYF. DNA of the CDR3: TGTGCCAGCAGCCAAACGGGACTAGCGGACCAAGAGACCCAGTACTTC.

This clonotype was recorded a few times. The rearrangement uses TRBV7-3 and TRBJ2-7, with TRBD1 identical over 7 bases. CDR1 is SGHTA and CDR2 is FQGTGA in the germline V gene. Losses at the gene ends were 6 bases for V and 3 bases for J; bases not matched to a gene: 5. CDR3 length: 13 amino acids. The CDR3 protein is CASSPAGGYEQYF. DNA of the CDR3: TGTGCCAGCAGTCCTGCAGGGGGCTACGAGCAGTACTTC.

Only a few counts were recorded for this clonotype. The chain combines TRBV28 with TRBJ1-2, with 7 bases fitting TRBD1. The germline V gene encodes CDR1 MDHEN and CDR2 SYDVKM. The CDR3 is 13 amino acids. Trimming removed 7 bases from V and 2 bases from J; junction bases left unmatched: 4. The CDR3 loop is CASIPTGNYGYTF. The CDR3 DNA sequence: TGTGCCAGCATCCCGACAGGGAACTATGGCTACACCTTC.

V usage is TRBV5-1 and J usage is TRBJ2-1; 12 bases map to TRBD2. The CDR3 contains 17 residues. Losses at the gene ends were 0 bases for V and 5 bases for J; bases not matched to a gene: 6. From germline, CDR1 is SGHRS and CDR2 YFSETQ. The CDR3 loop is CASSLAPSGGVHNEQFF. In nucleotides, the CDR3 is TGCGCCAGCAGCTTGGCGCCTAGCGGGGGGGTTCACAATGAGCAGTTCTTC.

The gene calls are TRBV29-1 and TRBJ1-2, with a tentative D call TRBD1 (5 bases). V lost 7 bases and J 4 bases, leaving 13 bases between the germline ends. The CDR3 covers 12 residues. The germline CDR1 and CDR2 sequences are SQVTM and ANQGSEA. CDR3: CSGWGNLYGYTF. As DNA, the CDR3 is TGCAGCGGGTGGGGGAATCTCTATGGCTACACCTTC.

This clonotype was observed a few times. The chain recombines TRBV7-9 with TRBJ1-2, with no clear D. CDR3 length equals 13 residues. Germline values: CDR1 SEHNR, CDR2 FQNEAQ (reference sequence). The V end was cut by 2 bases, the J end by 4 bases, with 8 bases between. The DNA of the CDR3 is TGTGCCAGCAGCTTAATGTCCTCCTATGGCTACACCTTC. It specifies CASSLMSSYGYTF.

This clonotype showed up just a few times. Here the CDR3 reads CASSQDWDEQYF. The CDR3 coding sequence is TGTGCCAGCAGCCAAGATTGGGATGAGCAGTACTTC. This chain connects TRBV3-1 to TRBJ2-7, with no clear D. V lost 0 bases to trimming and J lost 7 bases, with 7 bases between them. The CDR3 is made up of 12 amino acids. Germline V gene data show CDR1 as LGHDT and CDR2 as YNNKEL (reference sequence).

CDR3 sequence: CASSFRTELYEQYF. CDR3 DNA: TGTGCCAGCAGTTTCCGGACAGAACTTTACGAGCAGTACTTC. The rearrangement uses TRBV28 and TRBJ2-7, with a tentative D call TRBD1 (6 bases). The germline CDR1 and CDR2 sequences are MDHEN and SYDVKM. The CDR3 spans 14 residues. The V end lost 3 bases, the J end lost 4 bases, and 13 bases lay between the germline ends.

DNA of the CDR3: TGCAGTGCTAGAGGAAAACAGGGGTATGATTCGGCTTTCTTT. Amino acids: CSARGKQGYDSAFF. J is TRBJ1-1 and V is TRBV20-1, with 7 nucleotides matching TRBD1. From germline, CDR1 is DFQATT and CDR2 SNEGSKA (reference sequence). The V segment lost 1 base and the J segment 11 bases; nucleotides outside the gene matches: 13. The CDR3 spans 14 residues.

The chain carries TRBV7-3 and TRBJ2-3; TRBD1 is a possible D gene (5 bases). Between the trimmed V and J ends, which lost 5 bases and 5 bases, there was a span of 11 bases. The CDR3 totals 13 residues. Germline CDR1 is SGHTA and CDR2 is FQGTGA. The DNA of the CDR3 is TGTGCCAGCAGCAGATCCCAGGGAGATACGCAGTATTTT. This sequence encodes CASSRSQGDTQYF.

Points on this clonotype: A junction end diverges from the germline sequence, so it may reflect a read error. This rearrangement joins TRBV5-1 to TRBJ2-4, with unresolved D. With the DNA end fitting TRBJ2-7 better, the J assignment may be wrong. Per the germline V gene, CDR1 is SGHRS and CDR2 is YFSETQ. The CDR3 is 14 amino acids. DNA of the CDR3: TGCGCCAGCAGCTCCTCAGGAACCTCCGACGAGCAGTACTTC. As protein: CASSSSGTSDEQYF.

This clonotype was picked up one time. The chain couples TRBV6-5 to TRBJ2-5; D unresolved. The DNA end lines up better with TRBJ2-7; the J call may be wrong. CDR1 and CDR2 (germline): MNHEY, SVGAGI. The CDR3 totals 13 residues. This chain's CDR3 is CASRGSLSYEQYF. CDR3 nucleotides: TGTGCCAGCAGGGGCAGCCTCTCCTACGAGCAGTACTTC.

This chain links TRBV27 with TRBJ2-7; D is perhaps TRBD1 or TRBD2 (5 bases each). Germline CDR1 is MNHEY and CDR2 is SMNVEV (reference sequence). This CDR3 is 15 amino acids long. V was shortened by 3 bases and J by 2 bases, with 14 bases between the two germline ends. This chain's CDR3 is CASSLAKGSTYEQYF. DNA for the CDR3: TGTGCCAGCAGTTTGGCCAAGGGGAGTACCTACGAGCAGTACTTC.

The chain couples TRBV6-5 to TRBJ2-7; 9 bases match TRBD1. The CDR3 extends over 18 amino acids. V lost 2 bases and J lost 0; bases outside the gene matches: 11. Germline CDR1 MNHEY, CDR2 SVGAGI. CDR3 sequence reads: CASSYTRKDRGPSYEQYF. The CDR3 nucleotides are TGTGCCAGCAGTTACACGAGGAAGGACAGGGGACCCTCCTACGAGCAGTACTTC.

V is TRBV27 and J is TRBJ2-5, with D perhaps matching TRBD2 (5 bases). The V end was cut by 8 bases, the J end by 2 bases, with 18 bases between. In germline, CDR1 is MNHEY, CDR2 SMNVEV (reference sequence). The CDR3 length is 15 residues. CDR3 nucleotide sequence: TGTGCCAGCCCTGAGCGGACCGTCCCACAAGAGACCCAGTACTTC. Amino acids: CASPERTVPQETQYF.

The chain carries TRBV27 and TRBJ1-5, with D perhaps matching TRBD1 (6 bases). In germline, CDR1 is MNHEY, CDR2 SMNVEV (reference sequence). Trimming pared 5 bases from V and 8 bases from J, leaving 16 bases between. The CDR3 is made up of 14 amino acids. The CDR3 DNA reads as TGTGCCAGCAGTATAAACAGGGTAGTGGAGCCCCAGCATTTT. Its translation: CASSINRVVEPQHF.

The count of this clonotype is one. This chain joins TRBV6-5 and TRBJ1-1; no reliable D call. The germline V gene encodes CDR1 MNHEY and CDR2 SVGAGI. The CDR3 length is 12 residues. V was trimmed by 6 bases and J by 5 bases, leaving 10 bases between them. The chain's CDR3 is CASRSTVTEAFF. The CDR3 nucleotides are TGTGCCAGCAGGAGCACGGTGACTGAAGCTTTCTTT.

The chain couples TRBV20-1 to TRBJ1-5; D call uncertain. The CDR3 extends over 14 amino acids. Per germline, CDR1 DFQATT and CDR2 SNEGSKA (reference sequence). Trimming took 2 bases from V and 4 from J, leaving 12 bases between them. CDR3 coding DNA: TGCAGTGCTAGAACTCAGGCGGATAATCAGCCCCAGCATTTT. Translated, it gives CSARTQADNQPQHF.